Reported below is one TCR beta chain. The antigen is unknown. The data originate from a study of cytomegalovirus exposure and HLA in healthy donors. CDR1 is SGHVS, CDR2 FQNEAQ, per germline. CDR3 length: 14 residues. Deletions cut 11 bases from V and 5 bases from J, with 18 bases between. Broader study findings: Sequencing depth across donors, presence/absence analyses assumed, was roughly uniform. For TCR beta chains, V- and J-gene trimming was later linked to a missense DCLRE1C variant. According to the study, 150 to 200 TCR beta chains were cytomegalovirus-associated. Testing in vitro showed a few CMV-associated chains specific for CMV antigens.

PCR was performed using 60 Vbeta and 13 Jbeta primers. TCRdb's copy holds only in-frame clones and misses some; the assay was immunoSEQ multiplex PCR. Among about 120,000 clones listed, 81% were seen once. This clonotype originated in a woman aged 30 to 39 in good health and CMV-seronegative. The rearrangement links TRBV7-8 to TRBJ2-2; a weak D match, TRBD2 (6 bases). Input material: PBMCs. This chain's CDR3 is CASRRGQKTGELFF. The CDR3 DNA reads as TGTGCCTCTAGGAGGGGCCAGAAAACCGGGGAGCTGTTTTTT.